The 10 T cell receptor beta chains below come from one sample, sequenced in a study of cytomegalovirus exposure and HLA in healthy donors. TCRdb's table, derived via immunoSEQ multiplex PCR, lists solely in-frame clones and lacks some. This sample has under 95,000 clones, with roughly 94% found just once. What was sequenced was PBMCs. These receptor sequences come from a woman between 18 and 30 years old in good health and CMV-seropositive.

The count of this clone is one. This chain connects TRBV7-3 to TRBJ1-1; TRBD1 matches at 9 bases. The CDR3 covers 15 residues. Germline lookup yields CDR1 SGHTA and CDR2 FQGTGA. J gave up 5 bases and V 4 bases, and 8 bases lay outside the gene matches. The CDR3 DNA reads as TGTGCCAGCAGCTCGGAAGGACAGGGGATGACTGAAGCTTTCTTT. Amino acids: CASSSEGQGMTEAFF.

Only one count was recorded for this clone. The chain joins TRBV6-1 to TRBJ1-1; D gene ambiguous. The CDR3 totals 15 residues. Germline lookup yields CDR1 MNHNS and CDR2 SASEGT. The V end lost 5 bases, the J end lost 4 bases, and 17 bases lay between the germline ends. The CDR3 protein is CASSPGTGGGTEAFF. The CDR3 nucleotides are TGTGCCAGCAGTCCCGGCACGGGTGGAGGCACTGAAGCTTTCTTT.

This clone showed up just a few times. This rearrangement joins TRBV6-1 to TRBJ1-5; D is possibly TRBD1 (6 bases). The CDR3 totals 18 residues. Germline lookup yields CDR1 MNHNS and CDR2 SASEGT. Trimming stripped 2 bases from V and 4 bases from J, with 21 bases between. The CDR3 spells CASSERVGGLSGNQPQHF. CDR3 nucleotides: TGTGCCAGCAGTGAAAGAGTGGGGGGGCTCTCAGGAAATCAGCCCCAGCATTTT.

The gene calls are TRBV7-9 and TRBJ1-2; 11 bases agree with TRBD1. The CDR3 totals 15 residues. V shed 5 bases and J 4 bases; nucleotides not matched to a gene: 6. Germline V gene data show CDR1 as SEHNR and CDR2 as FQNEAQ (reference sequence). The CDR3 bases are TGTGCCAGCAGCCCCGGGACAGGGGGAGTCTATGGCTACACCTTC. Its translation: CASSPGTGGVYGYTF.

The chain carries TRBV5-8 and TRBJ2-7; D may be TRBD1 (6 bases). Trimming stripped 4 bases from V and 1 base from J, with 9 bases between. This CDR3 contains 13 residues. The germline V gene has CDR1 SGHTS and CDR2 YDEGEE. The CDR3 here is CASSLTGSYEQYF. DNA of the CDR3: TGTGCCAGCAGCCTGACAGGATCCTACGAGCAGTACTTC.

The rearrangement links TRBV19 to TRBJ1-1, with 8 bases fitting TRBD1. V gave up 6 bases and J gave up 4 bases; unmatched junction bases: 4. Per the germline V gene, CDR1 is LNHDA and CDR2 is SQIVND (reference sequence). The CDR3 totals 13 residues. CDR3 nucleotide sequence: TGTGCCAGTAGCCTGACAGGGGTCACTGAAGCTTTCTTT. Translation gives CASSLTGVTEAFF.

The V gene is TRBV28, the J gene TRBJ2-7; 8 bases match TRBD2. Germline V lookup: CDR1 MDHEN, CDR2 SYDVKM. The CDR3 is 14 amino acids. J gave up 3 bases and V 6 bases, and 7 bases lay outside the gene matches. In DNA, the CDR3 is TGTGCCAGCAGGCTAGCGGGCCTTAACTACGAGCAGTACTTC. It yields the protein CASRLAGLNYEQYF.

The chain joins TRBV5-4 to TRBJ2-5, with 14 nucleotides matching TRBD2. Trimming cost V 4 bases and J 5 bases; bases outside gene matches: 7. This CDR3 region has 16 residues. Germline V gives CDR1 SGHNT, CDR2 YYREEE (reference sequence). The CDR3 DNA reads TGTGCCAGCAGCGTGACTAGCGGGGGGGGTCAGGAGACCCAGTACTTC. It encodes CASSVTSGGGQETQYF.

The chain combines TRBV7-8 with TRBJ1-1, with a tentative D call TRBD1 (5 bases). The germline CDR1 and CDR2 sequences are SGHVS and FQNEAQ. The CDR3 length is 14 residues. The V and J ends lost 6 bases and 0 bases respectively, with 11 bases between them. The CDR3 DNA follows: TGTGCCAGCAGTCTAGACAGCATGAACACTGAAGCTTTCTTT. Amino acids: CASSLDSMNTEAFF.

The chain employs TRBV2 and TRBJ2-7; 8 nucleotides match TRBD2. This CDR3 has 15 amino acids. V lost 3 bases to trimming and J lost 6 bases; unmatched junction nucleotides: 10. Germline CDR1 reads SNHLY; CDR2 reads FYNNEI. This CDR3 reads CASSEWTSRSGEQYF. The CDR3 nucleotides read TGTGCCAGCAGTGAGTGGACTAGCCGGAGTGGCGAGCAGTACTTC.